These T cell receptor beta chains were read from a single sample in a study of CD8 T cells in Susac syndrome. TCRdb re-analysed the immunoSEQ multiplex PCR reads in MiXCR, keeping a single row per CDR3 protein. The table records about 47,000 distinct CDR3 sequences, roughly 92% of them present only once. The specimen sequenced was CD8+ T cells from PBMCs. These receptors originate from a human donor in good health. The CDR3 runs from the conserved cysteine through the conserved F or W. A D gene is named only where the DNA matches it firmly. Clone size is stated in some rows and not others, as once, few, many or a class when expanded.

D gene: -; V gene: TRBV12-3/TRBV12-4; J gene: TRBJ1-1; clone size: -; CDR3 protein: CASTTAVNTEAFF; CDR3 DNA: TGTGCCAGCACCACGGCGGTGAACACTGAAGCTTTCTTT
D gene: -; V gene: TRBV7-9; J gene: TRBJ2-7; clone size: -; CDR3 protein: CASSFLEVEEQYF; CDR3 DNA: TGTGCCAGCAGCTTTTTGGAGGTAGAAGAGCAGTACTTC
D gene: -; V gene: TRBV7-9; J gene: TRBJ1-1; clone size: -; CDR3 protein: CASSLVNTEAFF; CDR3 DNA: TGTGCCAGCAGCTTAGTTAACACTGAAGCTTTCTTT
D gene: TRBD2; V gene: TRBV7-9; J gene: TRBJ2-1; clone size: -; CDR3 protein: CASSSRAGGSYNEQFF; CDR3 DNA: TGTGCCAGCAGCTCCCGAGCGGGAGGGTCCTACAATGAGCAGTTCTTC
D gene: TRBD1; V gene: TRBV9; J gene: TRBJ1-5; clone size: -; CDR3 protein: CASSTTPGQRGNRQPQHF; CDR3 DNA: TGTGCCAGCAGCACTACTCCGGGACAGCGGGGAAATCGGCAGCCCCAGCATTTT
D gene: TRBD2; V gene: TRBV7-2; J gene: TRBJ2-1; clone size: -; CDR3 protein: CASSLVGRAGDEQFF; CDR3 DNA: TGTGCCAGCAGCTTAGTCGGGAGGGCCGGCGATGAGCAGTTCTTC
D gene: -; V gene: TRBV13; J gene: TRBJ1-3; clone size: -; CDR3 protein: CASSVPEGNTIYF; CDR3 DNA: TGTGCCAGCAGCGTACCGGAGGGAAACACCATATATTTT
D gene: -; V gene: TRBV20-1; J gene: TRBJ2-7; clone size: -; CDR3 protein: CSAISGTDVSEQYF; CDR3 DNA: TGCAGTGCTATCTCCGGGACCGACGTTTCGGAGCAGTACTTC
D gene: TRBD2; V gene: TRBV4-1; J gene: TRBJ2-7; clone size: -; CDR3 protein: CASSQGATSGYEQYF; CDR3 DNA: TGCGCCAGCAGCCAAGGTGCGACTAGCGGTTACGAGCAGTACTTC
D gene: -; V gene: TRBV7-9; J gene: TRBJ2-7; clone size: -; CDR3 protein: CASSLDEDPILEQYF; CDR3 DNA: TGTGCCAGCAGCTTAGACGAGGACCCAATTTTGGAGCAGTACTTC
D gene: -; V gene: TRBV11-2; J gene: TRBJ2-7; clone size: -; CDR3 protein: CASSLRGRAGPWLEQYF; CDR3 DNA: TGTGCCAGCAGCTTAAGGGGCCGGGCAGGGCCATGGCTCGAGCAGTACTTC
D gene: TRBD2; V gene: TRBV29-1; J gene: TRBJ2-2; clone size: -; CDR3 protein: CSVRLAAHTGELFF; CDR3 DNA: TGCAGCGTTAGGCTAGCGGCCCACACCGGGGAGCTGTTTTTT
D gene: TRBD2; V gene: TRBV29-1; J gene: TRBJ2-3; clone size: -; CDR3 protein: CSVDGLAESTDTQYF; CDR3 DNA: TGCAGCGTTGACGGGCTAGCGGAGTCCACAGATACGCAGTATTTT
D gene: TRBD2; V gene: TRBV27; J gene: TRBJ2-7; clone size: -; CDR3 protein: CASSSTSGRLGGEYF; CDR3 DNA: TGTGCCAGCAGTTCCACTAGCGGGAGGCTAGGGGGGGAGTACTTC
D gene: -; V gene: TRBV7-9; J gene: TRBJ2-7; clone size: -; CDR3 protein: CASSLEWDEQYF; CDR3 DNA: TGTGCCAGCAGCTTAGAATGGGACGAGCAGTACTTC
D gene: -; V gene: TRBV30; J gene: TRBJ2-2; clone size: once; CDR3 protein: CAWSVTLGELFF; CDR3 DNA: TGTGCCTGGAGTGTAACCTTGGGGGAGCTGTTTTTT
D gene: -; V gene: TRBV9; J gene: TRBJ2-7; clone size: -; CDR3 protein: CASSPSRTATGYEQYF; CDR3 DNA: TGTGCCAGCAGCCCCTCCCGGACCGCCACGGGATACGAGCAGTACTTC
D gene: TRBD2; V gene: TRBV20-1; J gene: TRBJ2-7; clone size: -; CDR3 protein: CSALTSGSISGEQYF; CDR3 DNA: TGCAGTGCCTTGACTAGCGGGAGTATTTCAGGGGAGCAGTACTTC
D gene: -; V gene: TRBV11-2; J gene: TRBJ2-7; clone size: -; CDR3 protein: CASSFPGYEQYF; CDR3 DNA: TGTGCCAGCAGTTTCCCCGGCTACGAGCAGTACTTC
D gene: -; V gene: TRBV7-7; J gene: TRBJ2-5; clone size: -; CDR3 protein: CASSLSLVGTAAETQYF; CDR3 DNA: TGTGCTAGCAGCTTATCCTTGGTTGGCACGGCCGCTGAGACCCAGTACTTC
D gene: -; V gene: TRBV5-5; J gene: TRBJ2-2; clone size: once; CDR3 protein: CASSLYLGGTGELFF; CDR3 DNA: TGTGCCAGCAGCTTGTATCTGGGAGGCACCGGGGAGCTGTTTTTT
D gene: -; V gene: TRBV6-2/TRBV6-3; J gene: TRBJ1-1; clone size: -; CDR3 protein: CASSLRVTEAFF; CDR3 DNA: TGTGCCAGCAGTCTCAGGGTAACTGAAGCTTTCTTT
D gene: -; V gene: TRBV4-1; J gene: TRBJ2-5; clone size: -; CDR3 protein: CASSRDFSVGETQYF; CDR3 DNA: TGCGCCAGCAGCCGGGACTTTAGCGTTGGAGAGACCCAGTACTTC
D gene: TRBD1; V gene: TRBV25-1; J gene: TRBJ1-2; clone size: -; CDR3 protein: CASSIHEGDRDDGYTF; CDR3 DNA: TGTGCCAGCAGTATCCACGAAGGGGACAGGGATGATGGCTACACCTTC
D gene: -; V gene: TRBV11-2; J gene: TRBJ1-2; clone size: -; CDR3 protein: CASSLGLEDYGYTF; CDR3 DNA: TGTGCCAGCAGCTTAGGATTGGAGGACTATGGCTACACCTTC
D gene: -; V gene: TRBV20-1; J gene: TRBJ2-7; clone size: -; CDR3 protein: CSARLSVYEQYF; CDR3 DNA: TGCAGTGCTAGGTTGTCGGTCTACGAGCAGTACTTC
D gene: -; V gene: TRBV5-4; J gene: TRBJ1-5; clone size: -; CDR3 protein: CASSLHGGQPQHF; CDR3 DNA: TGTGCCAGCAGCCTTCACGGGGGACAGCCCCAGCATTTT
D gene: TRBD1; V gene: TRBV25-1; J gene: TRBJ2-7; clone size: -; CDR3 protein: CASSEYGPGQGSSYEQYF; CDR3 DNA: TGTGCCAGCAGTGAATATGGTCCCGGACAGGGGAGCTCCTACGAGCAGTACTTC
D gene: -; V gene: TRBV12-3/TRBV12-4; J gene: TRBJ2-7; clone size: -; CDR3 protein: CASSFATTYEQYF; CDR3 DNA: TGTGCCAGCAGTTTTGCCACCACCTACGAGCAGTACTTC
D gene: TRBD2; V gene: TRBV13; J gene: TRBJ2-1; clone size: -; CDR3 protein: CASSPVAGSSYNEQFF; CDR3 DNA: TGTGCCAGCAGCCCAGTAGCGGGTAGCTCCTACAATGAGCAGTTCTTC
D gene: -; V gene: TRBV27; J gene: TRBJ1-1; clone size: -; CDR3 protein: CASSFSRGGRTEAFF; CDR3 DNA: TGTGCCAGCAGTTTCTCCCGGGGGGGCCGGACTGAAGCTTTCTTT
D gene: -; V gene: TRBV3-1; J gene: TRBJ2-2; clone size: -; CDR3 protein: CASSSEGYNTGELFF; CDR3 DNA: TGTGCCAGCAGCTCCGAGGGGTATAACACCGGGGAGCTGTTTTTT
D gene: TRBD1; V gene: TRBV29-1; J gene: TRBJ1-5; clone size: -; CDR3 protein: CSVADFRGNGNQPQHF; CDR3 DNA: TGCAGCGTTGCAGATTTCAGGGGGAATGGCAATCAGCCCCAGCATTTT
D gene: TRBD2; V gene: TRBV10-3; J gene: TRBJ2-1; clone size: -; CDR3 protein: CAISAKGLAEFSYNEQFF; CDR3 DNA: TGTGCCATCAGTGCAAAGGGACTAGCGGAGTTCTCCTACAATGAGCAGTTCTTC
D gene: -; V gene: TRBV29-1; J gene: TRBJ1-4; clone size: -; CDR3 protein: CSVLLQEVKLFF; CDR3 DNA: TGCAGCGTCTTACTCCAGGAGGTAAAACTGTTTTTT
D gene: TRBD1; V gene: TRBV5-1; J gene: TRBJ2-2; clone size: once; CDR3 protein: CASSWTSGGRGELFF; CDR3 DNA: TGCGCCAGCAGCTGGACCTCAGGGGGCCGCGGGGAGCTGTTTTTT
D gene: TRBD2; V gene: TRBV10-3; J gene: TRBJ2-1; clone size: -; CDR3 protein: CAAGLAGDDNEQFF; CDR3 DNA: TGTGCCGCCGGACTAGCGGGAGACGACAATGAGCAGTTCTTC
D gene: -; V gene: TRBV5-1; J gene: TRBJ2-3; clone size: -; CDR3 protein: CASSLVDTQYF; CDR3 DNA: TGCGCCAGCAGCTTGGTTGATACGCAGTATTTT
D gene: TRBD1; V gene: TRBV10-3; J gene: TRBJ2-7; clone size: -; CDR3 protein: CAISESKGFPGGPYEQYF; CDR3 DNA: TGTGCCATCAGTGAGTCAAAGGGGTTCCCAGGGGGCCCTTACGAGCAGTACTTC
D gene: -; V gene: TRBV20-1; J gene: TRBJ2-4; clone size: -; CDR3 protein: CSARAVSEAKNIQYF; CDR3 DNA: TGCAGTGCTCGGGCAGTGAGTGAGGCCAAAAACATTCAGTACTTC
D gene: TRBD1; V gene: TRBV29-1; J gene: TRBJ1-1; clone size: -; CDR3 protein: CSFTGQGGAFF; CDR3 DNA: TGCAGCTTTACAGGACAGGGGGGCGCTTTCTTT
D gene: -; V gene: TRBV7-6; J gene: TRBJ2-1; clone size: once; CDR3 protein: CASRALANEQFF; CDR3 DNA: TGTGCCAGCAGGGCCCTAGCTAATGAGCAGTTCTTC
D gene: TRBD2; V gene: TRBV7-8; J gene: TRBJ2-1; clone size: -; CDR3 protein: CASSWRLAGDPREQFF; CDR3 DNA: TGTGCCAGCAGCTGGCGACTAGCGGGAGATCCGCGTGAGCAGTTCTTC
D gene: -; V gene: TRBV20-1; J gene: TRBJ2-7; clone size: -; CDR3 protein: CSAKEMGEQYF; CDR3 DNA: TGCAGTGCTAAAGAAATGGGGGAGCAGTACTTC
D gene: TRBD2; V gene: TRBV15; J gene: TRBJ2-4; clone size: -; CDR3 protein: CATSRRGVHKNIQYF; CDR3 DNA: TGTGCCACCAGCCGGCGGGGGGTGCACAAAAACATTCAGTACTTC